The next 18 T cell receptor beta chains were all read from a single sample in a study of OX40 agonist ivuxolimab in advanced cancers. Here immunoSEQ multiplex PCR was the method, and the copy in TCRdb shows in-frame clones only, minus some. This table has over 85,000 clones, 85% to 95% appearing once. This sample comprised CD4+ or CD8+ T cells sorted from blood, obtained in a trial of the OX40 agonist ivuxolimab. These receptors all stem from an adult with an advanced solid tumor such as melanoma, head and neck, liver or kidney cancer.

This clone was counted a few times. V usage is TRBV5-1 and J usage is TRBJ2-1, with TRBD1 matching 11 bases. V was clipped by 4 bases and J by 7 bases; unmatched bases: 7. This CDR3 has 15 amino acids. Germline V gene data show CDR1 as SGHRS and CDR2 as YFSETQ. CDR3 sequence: CASSQGQGEGNEQFF. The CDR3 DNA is TGCGCCAGCAGCCAGGGACAGGGGGAAGGTAATGAGCAGTTCTTC. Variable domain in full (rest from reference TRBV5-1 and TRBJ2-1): KAGVTQTPRYLIKTRGQQVTLSCSPISGHRSVSWYQQTPGQGLQFLFEYFSETQRNKGNFPGRFSGRQFSNSRSEMNVSTLELGDSALYLCASSQGQGEGNEQFFGPGTRLTVL.

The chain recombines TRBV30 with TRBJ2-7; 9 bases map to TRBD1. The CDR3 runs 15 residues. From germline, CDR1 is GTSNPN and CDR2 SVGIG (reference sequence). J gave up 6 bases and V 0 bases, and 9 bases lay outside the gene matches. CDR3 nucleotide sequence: TGTGCCTGGAGTGTTCCCCCGGGACAGGGTAGCGAGCAGTACTTC. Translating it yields CAWSVPPGQGSEQYF.

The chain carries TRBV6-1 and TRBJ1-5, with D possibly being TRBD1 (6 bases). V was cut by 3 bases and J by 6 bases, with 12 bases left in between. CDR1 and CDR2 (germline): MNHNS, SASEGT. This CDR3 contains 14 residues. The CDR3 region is CASSDSSGVQPQHF. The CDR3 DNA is TGTGCCAGCAGTGATTCGTCAGGGGTTCAGCCCCAGCATTTT.

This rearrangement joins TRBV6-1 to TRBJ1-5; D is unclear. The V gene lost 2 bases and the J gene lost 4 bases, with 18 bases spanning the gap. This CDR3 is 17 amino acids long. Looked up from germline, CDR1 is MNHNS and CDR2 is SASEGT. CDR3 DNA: TGTGCCAGCAGTGAACGCCCTGACACAGTCCTTAATCAGCCCCAGCATTTT. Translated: CASSERPDTVLNQPQHF.

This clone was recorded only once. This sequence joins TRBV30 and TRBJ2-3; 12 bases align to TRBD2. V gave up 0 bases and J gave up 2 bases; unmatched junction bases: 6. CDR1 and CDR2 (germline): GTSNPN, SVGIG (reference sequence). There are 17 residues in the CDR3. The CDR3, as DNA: TGTGCCTGGAGTGTAACCAGGACTAGCGGGAACACAGATACGCAGTATTTT. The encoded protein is CAWSVTRTSGNTDTQYF.

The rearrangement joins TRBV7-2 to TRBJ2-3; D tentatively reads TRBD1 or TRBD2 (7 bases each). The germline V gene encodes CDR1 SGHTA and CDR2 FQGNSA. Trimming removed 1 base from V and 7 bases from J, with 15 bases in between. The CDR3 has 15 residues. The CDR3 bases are TGTGCCAGCAGCTTAGTGCCAGGGGGGGGATATACGCAGTATTTT. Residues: CASSLVPGGGYTQYF.

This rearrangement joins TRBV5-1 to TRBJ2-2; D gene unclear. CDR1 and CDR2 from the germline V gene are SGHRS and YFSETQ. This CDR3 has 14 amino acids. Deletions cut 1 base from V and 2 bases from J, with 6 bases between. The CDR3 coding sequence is TGCGCCAGCAGCTTGAGAGGCAACACCGGGGAGCTGTTTTTT. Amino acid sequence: CASSLRGNTGELFF.

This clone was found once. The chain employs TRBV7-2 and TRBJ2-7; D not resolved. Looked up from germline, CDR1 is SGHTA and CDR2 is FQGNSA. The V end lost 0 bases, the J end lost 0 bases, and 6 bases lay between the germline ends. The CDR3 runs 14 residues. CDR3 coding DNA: TGTGCCAGCAGCTTAGCCACCAGCTCCTACGAGCAGTACTTC. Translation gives CASSLATSSYEQYF.

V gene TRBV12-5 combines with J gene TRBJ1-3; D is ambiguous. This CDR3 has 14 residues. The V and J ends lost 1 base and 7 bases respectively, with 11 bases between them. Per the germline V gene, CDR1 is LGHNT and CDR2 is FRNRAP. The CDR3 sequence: CASGLGNFGNTIYF. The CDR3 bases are TGTGCTAGTGGTTTGGGCAATTTTGGGAACACCATATATTTT.

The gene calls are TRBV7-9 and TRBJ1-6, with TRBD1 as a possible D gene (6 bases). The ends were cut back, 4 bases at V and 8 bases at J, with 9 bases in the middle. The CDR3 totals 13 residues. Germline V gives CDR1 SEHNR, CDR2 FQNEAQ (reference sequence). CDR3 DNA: TGTGCCAGCAGCTCATACAGGGATTCACCCCTCCACTTT. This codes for CASSSYRDSPLHF.

The CDR3 DNA sequence: TGTGCCAGCAGCCCATATACCACAGATACGCAGTATTTT. Encoded protein: CASSPYTTDTQYF. The V and J genes are TRBV5-5 and TRBJ2-3; D not certain. Trimming cost V 4 bases and J 2 bases, with 8 bases left between them. The germline CDR1 and CDR2 sequences are SGHKS and YYEKEE (reference sequence). The CDR3 contains 13 residues. Filled out from reference TRBV5-5 and TRBJ2-3, the complete variable domain reads DAGVTQSPTHLIKTRGQQVTLRCSPISGHKSVSWYQQVLGQGPQFIFQYYEKEERGRGNFPDRFSARQFPNYSSELNVNALLLGDSALYLCASSPYTTDTQYFGPGTRLTVL.

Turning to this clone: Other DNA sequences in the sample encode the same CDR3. In DNA form, the CDR3 reads TGCGCCAGCAGCTTGGTTGGGGGTACTGGGGCCAACGTCCTGACTTTC. Translating gives CASSLVGGTGANVLTF. The chain recombines TRBV5-1 with TRBJ2-6; D tentatively reads TRBD1 or TRBD2 (5 bases each). Germline V gene sequence: CDR1 SGHRS, CDR2 YFSETQ. Trimming cost V 0 bases and J 2 bases, with 9 bases left between them. The CDR3 runs 16 residues.

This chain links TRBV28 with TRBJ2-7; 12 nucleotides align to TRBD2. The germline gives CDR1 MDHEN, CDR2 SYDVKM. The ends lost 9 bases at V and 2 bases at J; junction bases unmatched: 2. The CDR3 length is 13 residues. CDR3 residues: CASRTSGAYEQYV. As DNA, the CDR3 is TGTGCCAGTAGGACTAGCGGGGCCTACGAGCAGTACGTC.

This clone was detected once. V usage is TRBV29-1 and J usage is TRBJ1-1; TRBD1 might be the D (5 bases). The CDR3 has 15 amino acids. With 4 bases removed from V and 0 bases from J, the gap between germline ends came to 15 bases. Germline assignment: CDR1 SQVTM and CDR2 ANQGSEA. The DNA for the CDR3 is TGCAGCGTTGTGGGACTTGCCCTTTTGAACACTGAAGCTTTCTTT. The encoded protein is CSVVGLALLNTEAFF.

The CDR3 reads CASSFFSDSPLHF. Here the CDR3 DNA reads TGTGCCAGCAGTTTCTTTTCTGATTCACCCCTCCACTTT. The chain is built from TRBV28 and TRBJ1-6, with D hard to call. The CDR3 has 13 residues. The V end was cut by 3 bases, the J end by 8 bases, with 8 bases between. The germline gives CDR1 MDHEN, CDR2 SYDVKM.

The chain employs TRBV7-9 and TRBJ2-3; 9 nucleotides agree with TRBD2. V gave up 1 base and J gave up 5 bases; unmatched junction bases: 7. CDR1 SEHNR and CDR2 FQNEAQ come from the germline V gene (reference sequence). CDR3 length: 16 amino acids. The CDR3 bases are TGTGCCAGCAGCTTAGTGGGCGGGGGGGCGCAAGATACGCAGTATTTT. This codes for CASSLVGGGAQDTQYF.

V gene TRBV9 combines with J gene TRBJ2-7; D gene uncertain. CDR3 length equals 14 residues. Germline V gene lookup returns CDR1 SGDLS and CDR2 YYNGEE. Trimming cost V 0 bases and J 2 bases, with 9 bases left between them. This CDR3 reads CASSVGAGTYEQYV. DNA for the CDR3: TGTGCCAGCAGCGTAGGTGCAGGAACCTACGAGCAGTACGTC.

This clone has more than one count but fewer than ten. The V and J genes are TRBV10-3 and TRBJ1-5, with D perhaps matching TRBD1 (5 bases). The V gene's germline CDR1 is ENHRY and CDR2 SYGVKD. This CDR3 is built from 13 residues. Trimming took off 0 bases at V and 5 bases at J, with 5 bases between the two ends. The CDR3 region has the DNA TGTGCCATCAGTGAGTCGGGGGATCAGCCCCAGCATTTT. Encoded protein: CAISESGDQPQHF.